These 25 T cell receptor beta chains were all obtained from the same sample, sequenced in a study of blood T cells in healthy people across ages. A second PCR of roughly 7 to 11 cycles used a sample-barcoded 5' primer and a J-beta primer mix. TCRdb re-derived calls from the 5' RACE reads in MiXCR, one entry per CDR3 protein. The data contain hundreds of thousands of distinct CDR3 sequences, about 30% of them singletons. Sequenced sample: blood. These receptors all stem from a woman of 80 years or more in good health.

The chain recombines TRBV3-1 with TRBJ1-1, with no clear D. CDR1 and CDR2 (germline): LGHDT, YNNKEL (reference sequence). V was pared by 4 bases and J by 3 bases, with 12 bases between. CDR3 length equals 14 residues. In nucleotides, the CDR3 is TGTGCCAGCAGCCCTTCGGGTTTGGACACTGAAGCTTTCTTT. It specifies CASSPSGLDTEAFF.

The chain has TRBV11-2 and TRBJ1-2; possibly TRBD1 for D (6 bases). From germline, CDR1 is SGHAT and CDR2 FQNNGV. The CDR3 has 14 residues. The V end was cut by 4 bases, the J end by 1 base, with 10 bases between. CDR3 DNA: TGTGCCAGCAGCTCCGGGACAAATAACTATGGCTACACCTTC. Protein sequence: CASSSGTNNYGYTF.

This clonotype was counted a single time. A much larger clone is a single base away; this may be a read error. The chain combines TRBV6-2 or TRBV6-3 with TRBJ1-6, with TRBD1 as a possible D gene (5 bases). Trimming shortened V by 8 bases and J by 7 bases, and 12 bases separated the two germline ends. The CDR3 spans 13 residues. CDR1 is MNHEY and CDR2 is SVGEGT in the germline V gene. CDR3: CASLPRQNSPLHF. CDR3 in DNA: TGTGCCAGCCTCCCGAGACAGAATTCACCCCTCCACTTT.

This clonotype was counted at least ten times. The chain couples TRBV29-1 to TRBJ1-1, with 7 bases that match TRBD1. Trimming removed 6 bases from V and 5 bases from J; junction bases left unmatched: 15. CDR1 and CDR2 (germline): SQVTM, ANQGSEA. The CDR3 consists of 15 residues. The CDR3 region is CSVMVRGGDKTEAFF. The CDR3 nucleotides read TGCAGCGTCATGGTCAGGGGGGGCGATAAGACTGAAGCTTTCTTT.

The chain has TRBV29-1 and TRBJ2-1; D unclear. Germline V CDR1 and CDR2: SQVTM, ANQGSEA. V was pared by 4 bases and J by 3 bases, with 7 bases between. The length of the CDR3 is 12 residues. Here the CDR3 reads CSVGSDYNEQFF. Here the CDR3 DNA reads TGCAGCGTTGGGAGTGACTACAATGAGCAGTTCTTC.

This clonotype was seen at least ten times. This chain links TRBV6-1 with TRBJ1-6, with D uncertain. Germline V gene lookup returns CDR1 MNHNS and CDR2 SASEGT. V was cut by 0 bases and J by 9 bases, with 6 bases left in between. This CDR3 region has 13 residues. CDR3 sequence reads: CASSEASISPLHF. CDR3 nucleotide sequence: TGTGCCAGCAGTGAAGCTTCTATTTCACCCCTCCACTTT.

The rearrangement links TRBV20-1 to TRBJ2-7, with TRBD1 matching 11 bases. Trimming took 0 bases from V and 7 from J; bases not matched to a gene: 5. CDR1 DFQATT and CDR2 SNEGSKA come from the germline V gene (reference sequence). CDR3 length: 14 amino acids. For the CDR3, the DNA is TGCAGTGCTAGAGATACGGACAGGGGGCCAGAGCAGTACTTC. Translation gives CSARDTDRGPEQYF.

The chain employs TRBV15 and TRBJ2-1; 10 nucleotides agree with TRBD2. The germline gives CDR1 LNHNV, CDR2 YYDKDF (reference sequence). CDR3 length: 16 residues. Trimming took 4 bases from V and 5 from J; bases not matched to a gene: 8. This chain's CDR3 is CATSIYSGGYNNEQFF. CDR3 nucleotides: TGTGCCACCAGCATCTATAGCGGGGGGTATAACAATGAGCAGTTCTTC.

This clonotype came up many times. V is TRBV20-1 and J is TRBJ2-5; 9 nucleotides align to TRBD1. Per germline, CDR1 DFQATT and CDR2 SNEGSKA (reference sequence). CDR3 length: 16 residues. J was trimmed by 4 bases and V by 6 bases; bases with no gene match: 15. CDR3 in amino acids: CSAGGQGIGGLETQYF. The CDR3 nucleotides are TGCAGTGCGGGAGGACAGGGGATCGGGGGGCTAGAGACCCAGTACTTC.

For the CDR3, the DNA is TGTGCCAGCAGCGTCATGGTATTGAGTGAGCAGTTCTTC. Its protein is CASSVMVLSEQFF. The chain joins TRBV9 to TRBJ2-1, with D unclear. CDR1 and CDR2 (germline): SGDLS, YYNGEE. The CDR3 is 13 amino acids. Trimming cost V 2 bases and J 9 bases, with 12 bases left between them. Using reference TRBV9 and TRBJ2-1 for the parts outside the CDR3, the full variable domain is DSGVTQTPKHLITATGQRVTLRCSPRSGDLSVYWYQQSLDQGLQFLIQYYNGEERAKGNILERFSAQQFPDLHSELNLSSLELGDSALYFCASSVMVLSEQFFGPGTRLTVL.

CDR3 in amino acids: CASSQDLGTDSYYGYTF. The DNA of the CDR3 is TGCGCCAGCAGCCAAGATCTAGGTACAGACTCATACTATGGCTACACCTTC. The V gene is TRBV4-3, the J gene TRBJ1-2; D not certain. V was shortened by 0 bases and J by 3 bases, with 17 bases between the two germline ends. The CDR3 has 17 residues. The V gene's germline CDR1 is LGHNA and CDR2 YSLEER.

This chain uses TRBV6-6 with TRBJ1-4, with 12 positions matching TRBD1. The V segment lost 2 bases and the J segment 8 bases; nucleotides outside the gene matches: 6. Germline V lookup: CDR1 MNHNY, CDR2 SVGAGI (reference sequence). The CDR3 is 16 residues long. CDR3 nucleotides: TGTGCCAGCAGTTACCTACCCGGGACAGGGGGCGAAAAACTGTTTTTT. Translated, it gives CASSYLPGTGGEKLFF.

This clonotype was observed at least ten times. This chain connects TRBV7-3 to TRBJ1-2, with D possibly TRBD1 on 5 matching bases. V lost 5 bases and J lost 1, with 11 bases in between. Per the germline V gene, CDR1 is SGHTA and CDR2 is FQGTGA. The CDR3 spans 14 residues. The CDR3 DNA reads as TGTGCCAGCAGCCCCGGGGGTAATAACTATGGCTACACCTTC. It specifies CASSPGGNNYGYTF.

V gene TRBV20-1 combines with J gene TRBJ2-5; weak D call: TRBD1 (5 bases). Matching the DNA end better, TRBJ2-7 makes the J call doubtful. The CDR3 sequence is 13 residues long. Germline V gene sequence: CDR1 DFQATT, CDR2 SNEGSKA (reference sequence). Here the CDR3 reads CSAAEVGAREQYF. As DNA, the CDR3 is TGCAGTGCTGCAGAGGTAGGGGCTCGCGAGCAGTACTTC.

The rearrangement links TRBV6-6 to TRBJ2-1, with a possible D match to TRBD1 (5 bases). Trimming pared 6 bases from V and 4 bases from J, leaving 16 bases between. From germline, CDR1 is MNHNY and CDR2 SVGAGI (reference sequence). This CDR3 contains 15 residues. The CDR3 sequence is CASSVDQGTYNEQFF. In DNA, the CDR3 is TGTGCCAGCAGCGTAGATCAGGGAACTTACAATGAGCAGTTCTTC.

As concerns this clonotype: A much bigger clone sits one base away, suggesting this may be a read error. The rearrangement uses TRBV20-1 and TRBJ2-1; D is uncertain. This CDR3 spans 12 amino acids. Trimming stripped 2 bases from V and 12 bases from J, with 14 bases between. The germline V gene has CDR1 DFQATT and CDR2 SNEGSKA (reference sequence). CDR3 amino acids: CSARLLGMGQFF. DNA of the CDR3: TGCAGTGCTAGACTCTTGGGGATGGGGCAGTTCTTC.

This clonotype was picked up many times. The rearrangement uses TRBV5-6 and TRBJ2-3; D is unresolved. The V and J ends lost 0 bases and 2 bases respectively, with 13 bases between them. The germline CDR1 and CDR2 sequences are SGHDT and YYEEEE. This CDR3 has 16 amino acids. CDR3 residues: CASSLVRQELTDTQYF. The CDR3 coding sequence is TGTGCCAGCAGCTTGGTGCGGCAGGAACTCACAGATACGCAGTATTTT.

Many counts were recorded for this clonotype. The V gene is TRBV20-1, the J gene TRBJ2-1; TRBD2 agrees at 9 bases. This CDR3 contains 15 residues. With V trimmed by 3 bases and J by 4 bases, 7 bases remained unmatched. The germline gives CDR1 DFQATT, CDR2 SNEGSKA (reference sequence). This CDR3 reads CSASDLAGRYNEQFF. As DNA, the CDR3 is TGCAGTGCTAGTGACCTAGCGGGGAGGTACAATGAGCAGTTCTTC.

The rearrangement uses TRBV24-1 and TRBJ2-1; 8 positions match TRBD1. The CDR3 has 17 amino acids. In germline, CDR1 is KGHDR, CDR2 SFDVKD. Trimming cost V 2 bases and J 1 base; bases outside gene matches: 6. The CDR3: CATSDSQGAGSYNEQFF. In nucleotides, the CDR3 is TGTGCCACCAGTGATTCTCAGGGGGCAGGATCCTACAATGAGCAGTTCTTC.

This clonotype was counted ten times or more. CDR3 region: CASSVGVWTGKTDTQYF. The CDR3 DNA sequence: TGTGCCAGCAGCGTAGGAGTGTGGACAGGGAAGACAGATACGCAGTATTTT. The V call is TRBV9, the J call TRBJ2-3; 8 nucleotides agree with TRBD1. The germline gives CDR1 SGDLS, CDR2 YYNGEE. CDR3 length: 17 residues. After removal of 0 bases from V and 3 bases from J, the junction contained 9 bases not matched to a gene.

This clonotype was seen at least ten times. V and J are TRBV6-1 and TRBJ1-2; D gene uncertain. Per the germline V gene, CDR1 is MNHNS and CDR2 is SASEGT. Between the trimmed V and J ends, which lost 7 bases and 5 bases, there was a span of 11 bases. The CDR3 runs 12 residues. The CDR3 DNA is TGTGCCAGCACCCTCGACACTTATGGCTACACCTTC. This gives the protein CASTLDTYGYTF.

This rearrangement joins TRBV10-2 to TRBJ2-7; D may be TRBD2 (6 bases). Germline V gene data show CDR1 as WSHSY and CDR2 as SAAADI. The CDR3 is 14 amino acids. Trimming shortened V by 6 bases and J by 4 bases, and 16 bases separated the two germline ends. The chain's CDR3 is CASSPDRERYEQYF. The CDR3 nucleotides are TGCGCCAGCAGCCCCGATCGGGAGAGGTACGAGCAGTACTTC.

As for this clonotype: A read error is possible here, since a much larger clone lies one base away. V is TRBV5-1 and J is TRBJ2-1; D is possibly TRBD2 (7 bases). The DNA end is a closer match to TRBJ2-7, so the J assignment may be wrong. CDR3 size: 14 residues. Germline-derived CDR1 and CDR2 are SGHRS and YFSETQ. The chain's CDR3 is CASLRGGGYNEQYF. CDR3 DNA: TGCGCCAGCCTCAGGGGCGGGGGCTACAATGAGCAGTACTTC.

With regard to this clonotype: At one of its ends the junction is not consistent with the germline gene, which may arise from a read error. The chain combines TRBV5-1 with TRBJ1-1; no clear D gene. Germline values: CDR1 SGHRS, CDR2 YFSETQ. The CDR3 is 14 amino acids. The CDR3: CASSLEGRNAEAFF. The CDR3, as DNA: TGCGCCAGCAGCTTGGAAGGGAGGAACGCTGAAGCTTTCTTT.

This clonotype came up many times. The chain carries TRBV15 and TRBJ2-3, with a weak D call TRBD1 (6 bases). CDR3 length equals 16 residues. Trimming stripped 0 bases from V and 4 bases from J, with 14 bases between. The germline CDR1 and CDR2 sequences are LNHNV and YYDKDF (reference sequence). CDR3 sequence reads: CATSRDVRGVADTQYF. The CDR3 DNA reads TGTGCCACCAGCAGAGATGTCAGGGGCGTCGCAGATACGCAGTATTTT. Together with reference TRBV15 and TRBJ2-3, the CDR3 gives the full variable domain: DAMVIQNPRYQVTQFGKPVTLSCSQTLNHNVMYWYQQKSSQAPKLLFHYYDKDFNNEADTPDNFQSRRPNTSFCFLDIRSPGLGDTAMYLCATSRDVRGVADTQYFGPGTRLTVL.